The T cell receptor (beta chain) described here comes from a study of blood T cell repertoires in COVID-19 (dated by TCRdb to the early 2020s). A note on the overall study: Collaborator samples came from the United States, Italy and Spain and covered acute and convalescent phases of COVID-19. The prospective study material was composed of cDNA or gDNA derived from T cells, B-cell-depleted T cells, or PBMCs. Deeply sampled blood TCRbeta repertoires from subjects exposed to, actively infected with, or recovered from COVID-19 were included in the dataset. The repertoires were released in a freely available public database intended as a resource for research on the immune response to SARS-CoV-2. Samples were obtained from the ongoing ImmuneRACE study (first 160 participants) and from about 1,300 subjects provided by 6 global collaborators. The sample metadata nearly always contained a de-identified subject ID, COVID-19 status, age in years and sex. Where HLA class I and class II types were available, the types were taken from metadata supplied by the sample provider, not from assay-based typing.

Each collaborating institution followed its own protocols to collect whole blood in K2EDTA tubes. For TCRbeta analysis, collaborators shipped samples in one of three forms: frozen whole blood, isolated PBMCs, or DNA extracted from either of those sample types. Trimming removed 5 bases from V and 4 bases from J; the gene matches leave 0 bases unexplained. The cysteine opens and the phenylalanine closes a CDR3 of 14 amino acids. Left in the record is the CDR3 DNA by itself, 42 bases read in frame from the first base. The CDR1 and CDR2 encoded by the germline V gene are MNHEY and SVGEGT. TCRbeta CDR3 regions were amplified from genomic DNA using the immunoSEQ Assay, a bias-controlled multiplex PCR. The source study handled its data this way. The number of nucleated cells in each sample was estimated from the amplification of reference gene primers within the assay. To quantify the absolute abundance of each unique TCRbeta CDR3 rearrangement, sequence reads were collapsed and filtered. For each sample, productive Simpson clonality was calculated as the square root of Simpson's diversity index over productive rearrangements. In TCRdb, the immuneACCESS table is reduced to in-frame sequences with V and J assigned. These tables do not hold every clone; where another copy was compared, an unresolved V gene accounts for under half, and the others remain unexplained. V, J and clone size derive from that table, while D and trimming were established from the DNA sequence. The sample data list around 170,000 clones, and around 77% of these were observed just once. The ten largest clones add up to about 7% of the sample.

General findings and caveats noted by the study authors: How much clinical and demographic metadata was included differed by source and by participant, and the metadata was provided uncurated.

Note on this clone: Its antigen remains unidentified. Base qualities were left out, and no much larger clone turns up one base away.

This clonotype was obtained from a man in his 70s with active or convalescent COVID-19. The rearrangement combines TRBV6-2 or TRBV6-3 with TRBJ2-1; 12 bases in between match TRBD2. Sequencing input: peripheral blood. CDR3 reads: CASSLAGGYNEQFF. The DNA sequence follows: TGTGCCAGCAGTCTAGCGGGGGGGTACAATGAGCAGTTCTTC.